This T cell receptor (beta chain) came from a study of blood T cell repertoires in COVID-19. Across the whole study: Sites in the United States, Italy and Spain provided acute and convalescent COVID-19 samples.

V gave up 2 bases and J gave up 8 bases; unmatched junction bases: 11. Germline-derived CDR1 and CDR2 are LGHNT and FRNRAP. The CDR3 has 15 residues. The method was immunoSEQ multiplex PCR; TCRdb's version includes in-frame clones alone and lacks a portion of them. Of around 270,000 clones listed, about 89% are singletons. This chain links TRBV12-5 with TRBJ1-1; 7 bases are shared with TRBD1. The origin of this receptor is a middle-aged man with acute or convalescent COVID-19. The sequenced sample consisted of peripheral blood. CDR3 amino acids: CASGLFLAEGAEAFF. The CDR3 nucleotides read TGTGCTAGTGGTTTGTTTCTCGCGGAGGGGGCGGAAGCTTTCTTT. The complete variable domain, with remaining parts taken from reference TRBV12-5 and TRBJ1-1, reads DARVTQTPRHKVTEMGQEVTMRCQPILGHNTVFWYRQTMMQGLELLAYFRNRAPLDDSGMPKDRFSAEMPDATLATLKIQPSEPRDSAVYFCASGLFLAEGAEAFFGQGTRLTVV.